A selection of T cell receptor beta chains follows, all from one sample in a study of CD8 T cells in acute hepatitis C reinfection. Assay: immunoSEQ multiplex PCR; the TCRdb copy retains only in-frame clones and omits some. Counted here are more than 35,000 clones, around nine tenths occurring once; the ten biggest clones make up 0.5% to 0.65%. Source material: naive CD8+ T cells from PBMCs. The source is a man aged 25-40 years with chronic hepatitis C. Both conserved end residues are part of each CDR3. Size is omitted from some rows. Given values are once, few, many or a class for expanded clones.

clone size: NA
V gene: TRBV6-5
CDR3 protein: CASSYSESGTRGYTF

clone size: NA
V gene: TRBV9
CDR3 protein: CASSVEGSSGNTIYF

clone size: NA
V gene: TRBV2
CDR3 protein: CASSRSQEISNEKLFF

clone size: NA
V gene: TRBV6-5
CDR3 protein: CASRTGTSGNNEQFF

clone size: NA
V gene: TRBV13
CDR3 protein: CASSLKGSGTEAFF

clone size: NA
V gene: TRBV19
CDR3 protein: CASSGTAAYNEQFF

clone size: NA
V gene: TRBV27
CDR3 protein: CASSFIFGQGHYGYTF

clone size: NA
V gene: TRBV13
CDR3 protein: CASSPRGRFANTGELFF

clone size: once
V gene: TRBV13
CDR3 protein: CASSLGRDSPYEQYF

clone size: NA
V gene: TRBV29-1
CDR3 protein: CSVVGGAHEQYF

clone size: NA
V gene: TRBV12-5
CDR3 protein: CASGSQQTGSNTIYF

clone size: NA
V gene: TRBV27
CDR3 protein: CASSLSRGNTQYF

clone size: NA
V gene: TRBV27
CDR3 protein: CASSPHMAGVKETQYF

clone size: NA
V gene: TRBV14
CDR3 protein: CASSQTGRIFDEKLFF

clone size: NA
V gene: TRBV4-1
CDR3 protein: CASSQVSVGQGEGYTF

clone size: NA
V gene: TRBV5-6
CDR3 protein: CASSLGREGGTDTQYF

clone size: once
V gene: TRBV25-1
CDR3 protein: CAGGTGNTIYF

clone size: NA
V gene: TRBV4-1
CDR3 protein: CASSHGDSYEQYF

clone size: NA
V gene: TRBV18
CDR3 protein: CASSTRSYNSPLHF

clone size: NA
V gene: TRBV2
CDR3 protein: CASKPTRVGGNTIYF

clone size: NA
V gene: TRBV19
CDR3 protein: CASSIFSGGKNNEQFF

clone size: NA
V gene: TRBV27
CDR3 protein: CASSPYGSADTQYF

clone size: NA
V gene: TRBV9
CDR3 protein: CASSVGVSGGGPGNEQFF

clone size: NA
V gene: TRBV6-1
CDR3 protein: CASSEGSWANYGYTF

clone size: NA
V gene: TRBV9
CDR3 protein: CASSVEGGEAFF

clone size: few
V gene: TRBV30
CDR3 protein: CAWSVQGSPLHF

clone size: NA
V gene: TRBV6-1
CDR3 protein: CASSYDLSGELFF

clone size: few
V gene: TRBV13
CDR3 protein: CASSSGQYNYGYTF

clone size: NA
V gene: TRBV6-1
CDR3 protein: CASSVLAGGNEQFF

clone size: NA
V gene: TRBV4-1
CDR3 protein: CASSPGQGYNSPLHF

clone size: NA
V gene: TRBV27
CDR3 protein: CASSDRGKTYEQYF

clone size: NA
V gene: TRBV7-9
CDR3 protein: CASSSDRTTNEKLFF

clone size: NA
V gene: TRBV12-5
CDR3 protein: CASGGVAVAETYNEQFF

clone size: NA
V gene: TRBV23-1
CDR3 protein: CASSQSLTSGTQYF

clone size: NA
V gene: TRBV7-3
CDR3 protein: CASSQGVGELFF

clone size: NA
V gene: TRBV6-6
CDR3 protein: CASRKGTVLSTEAFF

clone size: NA
V gene: TRBV7-6
CDR3 protein: CASSARDGAYEQYF

clone size: NA
V gene: TRBV7-9
CDR3 protein: CASSEGGSGFDYGYTF

clone size: NA
V gene: TRBV9
CDR3 protein: CASSVGQGEEAFF

clone size: NA
V gene: TRBV5-4
CDR3 protein: CASRVGTTEAFF

clone size: NA
V gene: TRBV4-1
CDR3 protein: CASSFRDREGYTF

clone size: few
V gene: TRBV19
CDR3 protein: CASSMRDSYNSPLHF

clone size: NA
V gene: TRBV4-1
CDR3 protein: CASSQIDLNTEAFF

clone size: NA
V gene: TRBV2
CDR3 protein: CASSGQGAFSPLHF

clone size: once
V gene: TRBV4-1
CDR3 protein: CASSPHPDRTTYEQYF

clone size: once
V gene: TRBV5-6
CDR3 protein: CASSWPALGTEETQYF